The clone carrying this TCR beta chain appeared once. Antigen: not known. This entry comes from a study of cytomegalovirus exposure and HLA in healthy donors. General observations from the study: HLA alleles were associated with around 17,000 TCR beta sequences in a later analysis at 0.05 false discovery rate. Among immune exposure information, only CMV serostatus was available.

A multiplex PCR was run with 60 Vbeta primers and 13 Jbeta primers. Sequenced by immunoSEQ multiplex PCR; TCRdb stores in-frame clones only, minus some. Seen here are approximately 100,000 clones, roughly 85% observed once, and the top ten hold approximately 2.8%. This CDR3 comprises 16 residues. Per germline, CDR1 MDHEN and CDR2 SYDVKM. V was clipped by 4 bases and J by 0 bases; unmatched bases: 5. Material: PBMCs. The chain combines TRBV28 with TRBJ2-2; 7 bases line up with TRBD1. This sequence originates from a woman aged 40 to 50 in good health and CMV-seronegative. DNA for the CDR3: TGTGCCAGCAGTTCCCCGGGACAGCCGAACACCGGGGAGCTGTTTTTT. Translated, it gives CASSSPGQPNTGELFF.